The clone carrying this T cell receptor (beta chain) was counted ten times or more. Its antigen is still unknown. The length of the CDR3 is 15 residues. Germline V gene sequence: CDR1 MNHNS, CDR2 SASEGT. Trimming removed 1 base at V and 2 bases at J, with 11 bases between. These data are taken from a study of Graves' ophthalmopathy and Graves' hyperthyroidism. Transcripts of RNA were the source for amplifying TCR beta CDR3 regions. After a first-round RT-PCR with HTBI primers, a second-round multiplex PCR was run. TCRdb re-called the multiplex PCR reads through MiXCR, storing one row per CDR3 protein. Of under 800,000 distinct CDR3 sequences in the sample, about 20% are singletons; the top ten hold around 6.9%. General study results and limits: Most thyroid clonotypes with frequency above 0.001 were detected in blood too. Ophthalmopathy and stable hyperthyroidism were discriminated by a 13-signature model, with over 85% sensitivity and approximately 78% specificity.

Other autoimmune diseases, uncontrolled infections, pregnancy and lactation each led to patient exclusion. Fresh peripheral blood, around 9.3 ml, was the PBMC source. The origin of this receptor is a woman aged 18-29 years with stable Graves' hyperthyroidism. Some clones in this sample may be carry-over from other donors' samples. The sample was peripheral blood. The rearrangement links TRBV6-1 to TRBJ1-1, with D possibly being TRBD1 (5 bases). The CDR3 nucleotides are TGTGCCAGCAGTGAAGAAGGGGATGTCAACACTGAAGCTTTCTTT. Translated, it gives CASSEEGDVNTEAFF.